The rows below give T cell receptor beta chains drawn from one sample of a study of technical replicates of blood from a handful of donors. The repertoire was sequenced with immunoSEQ multiplex PCR; TCRdb's copy has only in-frame clones and lacks some. There are roughly 100,000 clones in the sample; approximately 96% occur only once, and 0.21% lies in the top ten. What was sequenced was T cells isolated from PBMCs. The origin of the receptors is a human donor in good health. The CDR3 runs from the conserved cysteine through the conserved F or W. Each record gives: V gene, D gene, J gene, clone size, CDR3 DNA, CDR3 protein. D genes are given only for firm matches. Size is omitted from some rows. Given values are once, few, many or a class for expanded clones.

TRBV14	NA	TRBJ1-1	NA	TGTGCCAGCAGCCAATTATTGAACACTGAAGCTTTCTTT	CASSQLLNTEAFF
TRBV5-1	NA	TRBJ2-1	NA	TGCGCCAGCAGCCTACCCCGACAGGCGAACTCCTACAATGAGCAGTTCTTC	CASSLPRQANSYNEQFF
TRBV30	TRBD1	TRBJ1-2	NA	TGTGCCTGGTCCGGGACAGGTTACGGCTACACCTTC	CAWSGTGYGYTF
TRBV7-9	TRBD1	TRBJ2-4	NA	TGTGCCAGCAGCTGGACAGGGGACATTCAGTACTTC	CASSWTGDIQYF
TRBV28	TRBD1	TRBJ2-7	NA	TGTGCCAGCCGATCTCCGGCGAACAGGGGATACGAGCAGTACTTC	CASRSPANRGYEQYF
TRBV7-9	TRBD1	TRBJ1-4	NA	TGTGCCAGCAGCTTAATCGGACAGGGGAATGAAAAACTGTTTTTT	CASSLIGQGNEKLFF
TRBV10-3	TRBD1	TRBJ2-2	NA	TGTGCCATCAATCGGGACAGGGGGACCCGGGAGCTGTTTTTT	CAINRDRGTRELFF
TRBV5-1	TRBD1	TRBJ2-6	NA	TGCGCCAGCAGCTTGATAAGGGGGCCTGGGGCCAACGTCCTGACTTTC	CASSLIRGPGANVLTF
TRBV5-1	TRBD2	TRBJ2-7	once	TGCGCCAGCAGCTCAGGGACTACTATCGCCTACGAGCAGTACTTC	CASSSGTTIAYEQYF
TRBV5-8	NA	TRBJ2-2	once	TGTGCCAGCAGCTTGGCCCTAAGAGGCACCGGGGAGCTGTTTTTT	CASSLALRGTGELFF
TRBV7-8	NA	TRBJ1-2	NA	TGTGCCAGCAGCTCCCCAGGGGGCTACACCTTC	CASSSPGGYTF
TRBV19	NA	TRBJ2-5	NA	TGTGCCACCTCGGAGGACTTCGTTCAAGAGACCCAGTACTTC	CATSEDFVQETQYF
TRBV5-1	TRBD1	TRBJ1-2	NA	TGCGCCAGCAGCCCTAAGACAGGGGTGGACTATGGCTACACCTTC	CASSPKTGVDYGYTF
TRBV7-9	TRBD2	TRBJ2-5	NA	TGTGCCAGCAGCTTAATTCGCGGGGGAGGAGAGACCCAGTACTTC	CASSLIRGGGETQYF
TRBV5-1	NA	TRBJ2-7	NA	TGCGCCAGCAGCTTGAGGGGGGGGGAGATCCCCTACGAGCAGTACTTC	CASSLRGGEIPYEQYF
TRBV7-9	TRBD2	TRBJ2-1	NA	TGTGCCAGCAGCTTAGTTACTAGCGGGGGCTCCTACAATGAGCAGTTCTTC	CASSLVTSGGSYNEQFF
TRBV6-5	TRBD1	TRBJ1-1	NA	TGTGCCAGCAGCCAGACAGGGGGAACTGAAGCTTTCTTT	CASSQTGGTEAFF
TRBV5-4	TRBD2	TRBJ2-1	NA	TGTGCCAGCAGCTTGGCCGGGGGGCGGGAGGGCCTAAGTGAGCAGTTCTTC	CASSLAGGREGLSEQFF
TRBV5-5	NA	TRBJ1-1	NA	TGTGCCAGCAGGGCAGGGGCGGGCACTGAAGCTTTCTTT	CASRAGAGTEAFF
TRBV2	NA	TRBJ1-1	NA	TGTGCCAGCGAGGAGGGCACTGAAGCTTTCTTT	CASEEGTEAFF
TRBV1	NA	TRBJ2-7	NA	TGCACCAGCAGCCATCGTACTAGCGGGAGTGACCCTCTCTACGAGCAGTACTTC	CTSSHRTSGSDPLYEQYF
TRBV2	NA	TRBJ1-1	NA	TGTGCCAGCCGACCCAGGCTTGCTGAAGCTTTCTTT	CASRPRLAEAFF
TRBV2	NA	TRBJ1-2	NA	TGTGCCAGCAGTGTCACGGGGGGGTTTTCCTATGGCTACACCTTC	CASSVTGGFSYGYTF
TRBV10-2	NA	TRBJ2-3	NA	TGCGCCGTAACAACCCTAGCCCCGTTGGGTACGCAGTATTTT	CAVTTLAPLGTQYF
TRBV7-2	TRBD1	TRBJ2-7	once	TGTGCCAGCAGCTTAACATGGGACAGCTCCTACGAGCAGTACTTC	CASSLTWDSSYEQYF
TRBV7-2	NA	TRBJ2-6	NA	TGTGCCAGCAGCCTAGGCCGGTTTCATGGGGCCAACGTCCTGACTTTC	CASSLGRFHGANVLTF
TRBV5-1	NA	TRBJ1-1	NA	TGCGCCAGCAGCCCAAGGGGAGGGAACACTGAAGCTTTCTTT	CASSPRGGNTEAFF
TRBV6-5	TRBD1	TRBJ2-7	NA	TGTGCCAGCAGTCCGGGACAGGGGACCTACGAGCAGTACTTC	CASSPGQGTYEQYF
TRBV11-2	NA	TRBJ1-1	NA	TGTGCCAGCAACGTCTGGGCCACTGAAGCTTTCTTT	CASNVWATEAFF
TRBV5-4	NA	TRBJ1-1	NA	TGTGCCAGCAGCTTGGGATCCTCGGGGAACACTGAAGCTTTCTTT	CASSLGSSGNTEAFF
TRBV19	NA	TRBJ2-1	once	TGTGCCAGTAGTATTTACTCGGGTGAGCAGTTCTTC	CASSIYSGEQFF
TRBV12-1	NA	TRBJ2-4	NA	TGTGCCAGCAGCCCCGAGGATTTTCCTCTCGTAACCAAAAACATTCAGTACTTC	CASSPEDFPLVTKNIQYF
TRBV25-1	TRBD1	TRBJ2-1	once	TGTGCCAGCAGTGAGCCCGGGACAGGGGGCGCGGGGCAGTTCTTC	CASSEPGTGGAGQFF
TRBV2	TRBD1	TRBJ2-1	once	TGTGCCAGCAGTGAACTCGCTACAGGGGCGGATGAGCAGTTCTTC	CASSELATGADEQFF
TRBV28	NA	TRBJ1-1	few	TGTGCCAGCAGCTCCCCTGCAGTCCATGAAGCTTTCTTT	CASSSPAVHEAFF
TRBV7-6	NA	TRBJ2-2	NA	TGTGCCAGCAGCATAAGGAGGACGACCCCGAACACCGGGGAGCTGTTTTTT	CASSIRRTTPNTGELFF
TRBV18	NA	TRBJ2-4	NA	TGTGCCAGCTCACTTCGGGAAAACATTCAGTACTTC	CASSLRENIQYF
TRBV5-4	NA	TRBJ1-3	NA	TGTGCCAGCAGTCATCATTCCTCTGGAAACACCATATATTTT	CASSHHSSGNTIYF
TRBV5-5	NA	TRBJ2-7	NA	TGTGCCAGCAGTCCTTGGGGGGAGAGGGAGTACTTC	CASSPWGEREYF
TRBV18	TRBD2	TRBJ2-1	NA	TGTGCCAGCTCATGGACTAGCGGCCCCTACAATGAGCAGTTCTTC	CASSWTSGPYNEQFF
TRBV6-5	TRBD2	TRBJ2-7	NA	TGTGCCAGCAGTTGGGGGGGGGAGCAGTACTTC	CASSWGGEQYF
TRBV11-2	TRBD1	TRBJ1-1	NA	TGTGCCAGCAGCCTAAAGGGACAGGGCTTCACTGAAGCTTTCTTT	CASSLKGQGFTEAFF
TRBV5-1	TRBD1	TRBJ2-2	NA	TGCGCCAGCAGCGTGGGACAGATCACCGGGGAGCTGTTTTTT	CASSVGQITGELFF
TRBV21-1	NA	TRBJ1-5	NA	TGTGCCAGCAGCAAAGCGTACAGAGTCCGTAATAAGCCCCAGCATTTT	CASSKAYRVRNKPQHF
TRBV19	NA	TRBJ2-5	NA	TGTGCCAGTAGTGCCAAACTAGGTTGGGAGACCCAGTACTTC	CASSAKLGWETQYF
TRBV5-1	NA	TRBJ1-2	NA	TGCGCCAGCAGCTTGTCCCCAAGCGGGGGCGATGGCTACACCTTC	CASSLSPSGGDGYTF
TRBV6-1	NA	TRBJ1-1	NA	TGTGCCAGCAGTCTTAGAGAGGGCACCACTGAAGCTTTCTTT	CASSLREGTTEAFF
TRBV27	NA	TRBJ1-2	once	TGTGCCAGCAGTTTATCGAGAGGGCAGTGGTCTGGCTACACCTTC	CASSLSRGQWSGYTF
TRBV5-1	NA	TRBJ1-1	once	TGCGCCAGCAGCTTGGGTGGAGCAAACACTGAAGCTTTCTTT	CASSLGGANTEAFF
TRBV5-1	NA	TRBJ2-5	NA	TGCGCCAGCAGCTTGGCGGTGTACCAAGAGACCCAGTACTTC	CASSLAVYQETQYF
TRBV5-1	NA	TRBJ2-2	NA	TGCGCCAGCAGCCTCACAGGGTTAGGGGAGCTGTTTTTT	CASSLTGLGELFF
TRBV27	NA	TRBJ2-4	NA	TGTGCCAGCAGTTTTCGGAGGGGGGGGGTCATAGCCAAAAACATTCAGTACTTC	CASSFRRGGVIAKNIQYF
TRBV4-1	NA	TRBJ2-1	NA	TGCGCCAGCAGCCAGAACCGGGAGCAGTTCTTC	CASSQNREQFF
TRBV7-2	NA	TRBJ1-2	NA	TGTGCCAGCAGCTTTTTCGGGGTGGAAGTGAACTATGGCTACACCTTC	CASSFFGVEVNYGYTF
TRBV6-1	TRBD1	TRBJ2-7	once	TGTGCCAGCAGTGAAACGACAGGGAGCTCCTACGAGCAGTACTTC	CASSETTGSSYEQYF
TRBV28	NA	TRBJ2-3	NA	TGTGCCAGCAGCTCTGAGGGCGATACGCAGTATTTT	CASSSEGDTQYF
TRBV4-2	TRBD1	TRBJ1-6	NA	TGTGCCAGCAGCCAGGAGACAGGGGTGAATAATTCACCCCTCCACTTT	CASSQETGVNNSPLHF